The rows below give T cell receptor beta chains drawn from one sample of a study of T-cell memory formation after mild COVID-19. From the 5' RACE reads, TCRdb called clonotypes with MiXCR, one entry per CDR3 protein. The sample has roughly 310,000 distinct CDR3 sequences, 15% seen once. The sample comprised PBMCs or a T cell subset sorted from them (not recorded which). The receptors shown here come from a young man who had mild COVID-19 (a few samples of this study predate the infection). Cell type and time point are not known. Both conserved end residues are part of each CDR3.

TRBJ2-1 TRBV7-9 16 CASSPRGMPTYNEQFF
TRBJ1-4 TRBV7-2 15 CASSLSRQGGEKLFF
TRBJ1-2 TRBV7-9 13 CASSFVANYGYTF
TRBJ2-5 TRBV11-2 16 CASSSLSGGAGETQYF
TRBJ2-1 TRBV27 14 CASSHRDRVNEQFF
TRBJ2-1 TRBV29-1 16 CSVVQRGGVLHNEQFF
TRBJ1-3 TRBV9 16 CASSADRGLSGNTIYF
TRBJ2-2 TRBV30 17 CAWSVDHVPSNTGELFF
TRBJ2-7 TRBV7-9 16 CASSTGGESASDEQYF
TRBJ1-4 TRBV7-2 13 CASSSGPNEKLFF
TRBJ2-1 TRBV5-1 16 CASSSPGTGGRDEQFF
TRBJ1-2 TRBV10-3 13 CAISESGTYGYTF
TRBJ2-1 TRBV4-2 14 CASSQGGPGNEQFF
TRBJ2-3 TRBV7-9 15 CASSLVSGRGDTQYF
TRBJ2-3 TRBV18 15 CASSPLAGGLDTQYF
TRBJ2-1 TRBV9 18 CASSVGLAGGSFYNEQFF
TRBJ1-1 TRBV27 13 CASSSYGNTEAFF
TRBJ2-3 TRBV6-5 14 CASSLGPEHGTQYF
TRBJ1-2 TRBV5-5 14 CASRRPGQGYGYTF
TRBJ2-1 TRBV6-5 15 CASSYSAGVYNEQFF
TRBJ2-5 TRBV5-1 12 CASSPDQETQYF
TRBJ1-6 TRBV5-4 16 CASSLSWGRNNSPLHF
TRBJ2-3 TRBV4-1 14 CASSLGSRTDTQYF
TRBJ2-3 TRBV7-6 14 CASSLGGGADTQYF
TRBJ2-5 TRBV30 13 CAWSDLWGETQYF
TRBJ1-1 TRBV7-9 15 CASRSAGKGGTEAFF
TRBJ1-1 TRBV7-2 13 CASSPQGAAEAFF
TRBJ1-4 TRBV12-3/TRBV12-4 15 CASSPYQRDNEKLFF
TRBJ1-3 TRBV9 18 CASSSRGGKTDSGNTIYF
TRBJ2-5 TRBV15 12 CLPWEFQETQYF
TRBJ2-1 TRBV5-1 15 CASSIQGYSYNEQFF
TRBJ2-2 TRBV7-2 14 CASSPTRSAGELFF
TRBJ2-1 TRBV20-1 14 CSAYPGRREGEQFF
TRBJ2-7 TRBV7-9 14 CASSSTTGRDEQYF
TRBJ1-1 TRBV7-2 16 CASTNSGGRVYSGAFF
TRBJ2-6 TRBV25-1 13 CASSARTGPVLTF
TRBJ1-6 TRBV7-9 15 CASSPRTGWRSPLHF
TRBJ2-7 TRBV27 12 CASRADGYEQYF
TRBJ2-1 TRBV9 15 CASSSDTGVGDEQFF
TRBJ1-4 TRBV7-9 14 CASSLGQINEKLFF
TRBJ2-7 TRBV29-1 12 CSVEGDSYEQYF
TRBJ1-2 TRBV5-5 13 CASSFPGHYGYTF
TRBJ2-1 TRBV4-1 18 CASSREPLQGMPYNEQFF
TRBJ2-5 TRBV20-1 13 CSAPRASQETQYF
TRBJ2-3 TRBV24-1 13 CATRASATDTQYF
TRBJ2-7 TRBV5-1 14 CASSGLTGGYEQYF
TRBJ1-6 TRBV6-2/TRBV6-3 12 CASSYGDSPLHF
TRBJ2-7 TRBV5-1 11 CASSAQYEQYF
TRBJ1-2 TRBV5-1 12 CASRSREDGYTF
TRBJ2-1 TRBV12-3/TRBV12-4 16 CASSFQSTGPYNEQFF
TRBJ1-6 TRBV28 14 CASSLIGGSTPLHF
TRBJ1-1 TRBV7-2 15 CASSIPGLLNTEAFF
TRBJ1-1 TRBV24-1 11 CATSDGTEAFF
TRBJ1-1 TRBV5-1 14 CASGSSQGQLEAFF
TRBJ2-5 TRBV11-2 14 CASSSQIQQETQYF
TRBJ2-3 TRBV5-1 14 CASSFGDVTDTQYF
TRBJ1-2 TRBV7-2 14 CASSTAGMNYGYTF
TRBJ1-3 TRBV18 14 CASSPKGSGNTIYF
TRBJ1-2 TRBV7-3 14 CASSLSRSGEGYTF
TRBJ2-3 TRBV12-3/TRBV12-4 13 CASSPGRADTQYF